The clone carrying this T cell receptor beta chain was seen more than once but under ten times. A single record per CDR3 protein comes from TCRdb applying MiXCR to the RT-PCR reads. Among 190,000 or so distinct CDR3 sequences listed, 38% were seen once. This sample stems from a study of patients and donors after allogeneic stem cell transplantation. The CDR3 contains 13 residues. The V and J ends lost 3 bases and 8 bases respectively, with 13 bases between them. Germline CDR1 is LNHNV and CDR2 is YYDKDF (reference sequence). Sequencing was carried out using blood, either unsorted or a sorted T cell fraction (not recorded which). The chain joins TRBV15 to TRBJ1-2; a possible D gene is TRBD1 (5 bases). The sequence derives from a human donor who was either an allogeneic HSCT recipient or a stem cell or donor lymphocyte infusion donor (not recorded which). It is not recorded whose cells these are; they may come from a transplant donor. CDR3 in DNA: TGTGCCACCAGCAGGGGGAGGGGCCCCGGCTACACCTTC. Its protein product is CATSRGRGPGYTF.